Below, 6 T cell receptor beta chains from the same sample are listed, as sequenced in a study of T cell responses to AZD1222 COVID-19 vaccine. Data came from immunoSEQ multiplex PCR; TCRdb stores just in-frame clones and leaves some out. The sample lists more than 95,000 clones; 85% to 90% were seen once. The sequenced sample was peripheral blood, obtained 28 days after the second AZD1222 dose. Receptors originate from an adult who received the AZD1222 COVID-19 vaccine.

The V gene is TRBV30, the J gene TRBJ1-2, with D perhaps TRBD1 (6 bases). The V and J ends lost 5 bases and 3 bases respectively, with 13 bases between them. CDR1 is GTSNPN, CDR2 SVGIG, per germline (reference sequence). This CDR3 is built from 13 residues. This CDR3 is CAWYEQGHYGYTF. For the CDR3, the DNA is TGTGCCTGGTACGAACAGGGTCACTATGGCTACACCTTC.

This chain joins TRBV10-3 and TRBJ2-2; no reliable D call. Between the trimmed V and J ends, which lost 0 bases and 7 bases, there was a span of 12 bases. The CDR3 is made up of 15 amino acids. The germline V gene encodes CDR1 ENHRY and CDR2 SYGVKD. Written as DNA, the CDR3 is TGTGCCATCAGTGAGTCCCCTCAAATGGGCGGGGAGCTGTTTTTT. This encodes CAISESPQMGGELFF.

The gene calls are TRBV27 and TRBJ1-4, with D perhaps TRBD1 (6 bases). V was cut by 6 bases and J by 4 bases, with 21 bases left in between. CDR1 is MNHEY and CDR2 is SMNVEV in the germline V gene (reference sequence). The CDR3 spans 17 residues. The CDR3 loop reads CASRLTLTGHFNEKLFF. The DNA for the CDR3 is TGTGCCAGCAGGCTAACCCTTACAGGGCACTTTAATGAAAAACTGTTTTTT. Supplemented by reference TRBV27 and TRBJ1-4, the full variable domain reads EAQVTQNPRYLITVTGKKLTVTCSQNMNHEYMSWYRQDPGLGLRQIYYSMNVEVTDKGDVPEGYKVSRKEKRNFPLILESPSPNQTSLYFCASRLTLTGHFNEKLFFGSGTQLSVL.

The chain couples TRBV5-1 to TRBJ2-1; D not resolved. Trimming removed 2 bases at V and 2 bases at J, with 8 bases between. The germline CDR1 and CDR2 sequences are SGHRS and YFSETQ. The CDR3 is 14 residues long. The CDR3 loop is CASSFGITYNEQFF. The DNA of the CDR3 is TGCGCCAGCAGCTTTGGCATCACCTACAATGAGCAGTTCTTC.

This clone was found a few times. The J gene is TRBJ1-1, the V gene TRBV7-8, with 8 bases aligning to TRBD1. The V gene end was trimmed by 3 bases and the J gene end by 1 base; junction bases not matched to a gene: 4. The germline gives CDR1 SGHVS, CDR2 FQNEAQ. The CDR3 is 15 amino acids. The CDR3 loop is CASSFGRGRNTEAFF. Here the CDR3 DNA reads TGTGCCAGCAGCTTCGGCAGGGGGCGGAACACTGAAGCTTTCTTT.

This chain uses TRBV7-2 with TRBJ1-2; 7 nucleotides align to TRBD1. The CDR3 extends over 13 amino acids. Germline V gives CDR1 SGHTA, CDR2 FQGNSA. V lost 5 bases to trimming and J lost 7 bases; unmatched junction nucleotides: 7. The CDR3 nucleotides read TGTGCCAGCAGCCCGACAGGGAGAACTGGCTACACCTTC. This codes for CASSPTGRTGYTF.